What follows are 29 T cell receptor beta chains derived from one specimen sequenced in a study of T cell responses to AZD1222 COVID-19 vaccine. The repertoire was sequenced with immunoSEQ multiplex PCR; TCRdb's copy has only in-frame clones and lacks some. The table records some 160,000 clones, about nine tenths of them present only once. Sample: peripheral blood, taken on day 0 of AZD1222 vaccination. The receptor set was obtained from an adult in good health.

About this clone: Other DNA sequences in this specimen translate into the identical CDR3. The chain is built from TRBV28 and TRBJ1-4, with 9 bases aligning to TRBD1. J lost 7 bases, V lost 6 bases, and 6 bases had no gene match. CDR3 length: 14 amino acids. Germline assignment: CDR1 MDHEN and CDR2 SYDVKM. In DNA, the CDR3 is TGTGCCAGCAGCTTGACAGGGGGTAGTGAAAAACTGTTTTTT. Residues: CASSLTGGSEKLFF.

This clone was counted a single time. This chain joins TRBV6-5 and TRBJ1-4, with D perhaps matching TRBD1 (5 bases). CDR1 and CDR2 from the germline V gene are MNHEY and SVGAGI. Trimming stripped 2 bases from V and 6 bases from J, with 13 bases between. The CDR3 is 15 residues long. The CDR3 region is CASSYRAGGDEKLFF. CDR3 bases: TGTGCCAGCAGTTACAGGGCAGGAGGGGATGAAAAACTGTTTTTT.

This chain uses TRBV7-2 with TRBJ2-7, with a tentative D call TRBD2 (5 bases). CDR3 length: 13 residues. From germline, CDR1 is SGHTA and CDR2 FQGNSA. V was clipped by 3 bases and J by 6 bases, with 12 bases between them. CDR3 nucleotides: TGTGCCAGCAGCTTTCGGGGTCGTCGCGAGCAGTACTTC. Encoded protein: CASSFRGRREQYF.

This clone was seen just once. The chain has TRBV30 and TRBJ1-6; D not resolved. Germline values: CDR1 GTSNPN, CDR2 SVGIG (reference sequence). V was trimmed by 4 bases and J by 8 bases, leaving 12 bases between them. There are 13 residues in the CDR3. The CDR3 DNA follows: TGTGCCTGGACCGGTGGGTTGGATTCACCCCTCCACTTT. Protein product: CAWTGGLDSPLHF. Combining the CDR3 with reference TRBV30 and TRBJ1-6 gives the whole variable domain SQTIHQWPATLVQPVGSPLSLECTVEGTSNPNLYWYRQAAGRGLQLLFYSVGIGQISSEVPQNLSASRPQDRQFILSSKKLLLSDSGFYLCAWTGGLDSPLHFGNGTRLTVT.

The chain combines TRBV3-1 (or the pseudogene TRBV3-2) with TRBJ2-5; 9 nucleotides match TRBD1. With 3 bases clipped from V and 2 bases from J, the junction kept 7 bases outside the gene matches. In germline, CDR1 is LGHDT, CDR2 YNNKEL (reference sequence). The CDR3 totals 16 residues. CDR3 bases: TGTGCCAGCAGCCACCACGGGACAGGGAAACAAGAGACCCAGTACTTC. Its protein is CASSHHGTGKQETQYF.

The V gene is TRBV30, the J gene TRBJ2-3; D perhaps matches TRBD2 (7 bases). Trimming stripped 4 bases from V and 2 bases from J, with 19 bases between. The CDR3 runs to 16 residues. The germline CDR1 and CDR2 sequences are GTSNPN and SVGIG (reference sequence). CDR3: CAWNPGGLAATDTQYF. The CDR3, as DNA: TGTGCCTGGAATCCCGGGGGGCTAGCGGCCACAGATACGCAGTATTTT.

This chain uses TRBV11-3 with TRBJ1-4; possible D gene TRBD1, 5 bases. The CDR3 runs 13 residues. Germline assignment: CDR1 SGHNT and CDR2 YENEEA. The V end was cut by 5 bases, the J end by 9 bases, with 13 bases between. The CDR3 loop is CASSPLLGQKLFF. The CDR3 DNA reads TGTGCCAGCAGCCCCCTATTGGGGCAAAAACTGTTTTTT.

The chain employs TRBV6-5 and TRBJ1-3; unclear D gene. In germline, CDR1 is MNHEY, CDR2 SVGAGI. V was trimmed by 2 bases and J by 0 bases, leaving 11 bases between them. CDR3 length: 16 residues. CDR3 sequence: CASSYRSRTSGNTIYF. The CDR3 DNA sequence: TGTGCCAGCAGTTACCGTAGTAGGACCTCTGGAAACACCATATATTTT.

This chain joins TRBV30 and TRBJ1-6; 10 nucleotides line up with TRBD1. With V trimmed by 5 bases and J by 8 bases, 0 bases remained unmatched. Germline V gene sequence: CDR1 GTSNPN, CDR2 SVGIG (reference sequence). The CDR3 loop spans 12 amino acids. The DNA of the CDR3 is TGTGCCTGGGGGACAGGGGATTCACCCCTCCACTTT. Translated, it gives CAWGTGDSPLHF. Using reference TRBV30 and TRBJ1-6 for the parts outside the CDR3, the full variable domain is SQTIHQWPATLVQPVGSPLSLECTVEGTSNPNLYWYRQAAGRGLQLLFYSVGIGQISSEVPQNLSASRPQDRQFILSSKKLLLSDSGFYLCAWGTGDSPLHFGNGTRLTVT.

V is TRBV19 and J is TRBJ1-5; D is ambiguous. The CDR3 consists of 13 residues. CDR1 is LNHDA, CDR2 SQIVND, per germline (reference sequence). Deletions cut 7 bases from V and 5 bases from J, with 12 bases between. This CDR3 reads CASKVGRDQPQHF. CDR3 in DNA: TGTGCCAGTAAAGTGGGAAGAGATCAGCCCCAGCATTTT. Complete variable domain (other parts from reference TRBV19 and TRBJ1-5): DGGITQSPKYLFRKEGQNVTLSCEQNLNHDAMYWYRQDPGQGLRLIYYSQIVNDFQKGDIAEGYSVSREKKESFPLTVTSAQKNPTAFYLCASKVGRDQPQHFGDGTRLSIL.

This chain links TRBV2 with TRBJ1-4, with D possibly matching TRBD1 (5 bases). This CDR3 is built from 15 residues. CDR1 and CDR2 from the germline V gene are SNHLY and FYNNEI. Trimming removed 4 bases at V and 5 bases at J, with 14 bases between. The CDR3 region is CASSGGGTHNEKLFF. The CDR3 DNA follows: TGTGCCAGCAGTGGGGGCGGTACACACAATGAAAAACTGTTTTTT.

This clone was counted once. The chain is built from TRBV30 and TRBJ1-4, with TRBD1 identical over 9 bases. Germline assignment: CDR1 GTSNPN and CDR2 SVGIG (reference sequence). Losses at the gene ends were 5 bases for V and 7 bases for J; bases not matched to a gene: 2. The CDR3 is 12 amino acids. In DNA, the CDR3 is TGTGCCTGGGGACAGGGGAGTGAAAAACTGTTTTTT. This codes for CAWGQGSEKLFF.

This chain joins TRBV10-3 and TRBJ1-4; a possible D gene is TRBD1 (5 bases). The germline CDR1 and CDR2 sequences are ENHRY and SYGVKD. V shed 2 bases and J shed 8 bases, with 15 bases lying between them. The CDR3 has 15 residues. Here the CDR3 DNA reads TGTGCCATCAGTGAGAGGGACGGCCTAATGGAAAAACTGTTTTTT. Translating gives CAISERDGLMEKLFF.

The chain recombines TRBV13 with TRBJ2-3; 7 bases agree with TRBD2. The CDR3 runs 16 residues. V lost 3 bases, J lost 3 bases, and 9 bases stayed unmatched. Germline V lookup: CDR1 PRHDT, CDR2 FYEKMQ (reference sequence). The DNA of the CDR3 is TGTGCCAGCAGCTTTAGCGGGTACAAGGTGACAGATACGCAGTATTTT. Protein sequence: CASSFSGYKVTDTQYF.

As to this clone: The sample contains more than one DNA sequence encoding this CDR3. J is TRBJ1-1 and V is TRBV12-3 or TRBV12-4; TRBD1 matches at 8 bases. The ends lost 4 bases at V and 9 bases at J; junction bases unmatched: 7. The CDR3 is 13 amino acids. The CDR3 is CASSSGQGGKAFF. The CDR3 region has the DNA TGTGCCAGCAGTTCAGGACAGGGTGGTAAAGCTTTCTTT.

The chain links TRBV7-9 to TRBJ2-6; D perhaps matches TRBD1 (5 bases). V lost 4 bases and J 4 bases, leaving 17 bases between the germline ends. This CDR3 contains 17 residues. Germline-derived CDR1 and CDR2 are SEHNR and FQNEAQ (reference sequence). CDR3 amino acids: CASSSPDWGSGANVLTF. In nucleotides, the CDR3 is TGTGCCAGCAGCTCCCCAGATTGGGGCTCCGGGGCCAACGTCCTGACTTTC. Drawing the rest from reference TRBV7-9 and TRBJ2-6, the complete variable domain is DTGVSQNPRHKITKRGQNVTFRCDPISEHNRLYWYRQTLGQGPEFLTYFQNEAQLEKSRLLSDRFSAERPKGSFSTLEIQRTEQGDSAMYLCASSSPDWGSGANVLTFGAGSRLTVL.

The sample holds many counts of this clone. The gene calls are TRBV6-2 or TRBV6-3 and TRBJ2-1; 13 bases fit TRBD2. The germline CDR1 and CDR2 sequences are MNHEY and SVGEGT. This CDR3 is built from 17 residues. V shed 0 bases, J shed 3 bases, and the junction held 2 bases outside the gene matches. The CDR3 DNA reads TGTGCCAGCAGTTACTCGGGACTAGCGGGGATCTACAATGAGCAGTTCTTC. Translation: CASSYSGLAGIYNEQFF.

This rearrangement joins TRBV28 to TRBJ1-2, with a possible D match to TRBD1 (6 bases). There are 16 residues in the CDR3. The ends were cut back, 2 bases at V and 6 bases at J, with 19 bases in the middle. Germline V CDR1 and CDR2: MDHEN, SYDVKM. CDR3 in amino acids: CASSLPQQGPLDGYTF. The CDR3 region has the DNA TGTGCCAGCAGTTTACCCCAACAGGGTCCCTTGGATGGCTACACCTTC.

About this clone itself: This may be a read error, as it is one base from a much larger clone. This sequence joins TRBV27 and TRBJ2-3; 11 nucleotides align to TRBD2. The length of the CDR3 is 15 residues. Germline CDR1 MNHEY, CDR2 SMNVEV (reference sequence). Losses at the gene ends were 5 bases for V and 0 bases for J; bases not matched to a gene: 1. This CDR3 reads CASSRTSGSTDTQYF. In DNA, the CDR3 is TGTGCCAGCAGTCGGACTAGCGGGAGCACAGATACGCAGTATTTT.

This clone occurred once. The rearrangement uses TRBV18 and TRBJ2-7, with unresolved D. Germline V gene data show CDR1 as KGHSH and CDR2 as LQKENI. There are 12 residues in the CDR3. The V end was cut by 0 bases, the J end by 7 bases, with 7 bases between. The CDR3 loop reads CASSPPMGEQYF. The DNA of the CDR3 is TGTGCCAGCTCACCACCAATGGGGGAGCAGTACTTC.

The V gene is TRBV5-1, the J gene TRBJ2-3; D tentatively reads TRBD1 or TRBD2 (5 bases each). CDR1 and CDR2 (germline): SGHRS, YFSETQ. V lost 2 bases and J lost 0, with 10 bases in between. The CDR3 totals 15 residues. CDR3: CASSLSRDSTDTQYF. The CDR3 DNA sequence: TGCGCCAGCAGCTTATCCCGGGACAGCACAGATACGCAGTATTTT.

This chain joins TRBV14 and TRBJ2-1, with D unresolved. This CDR3 region has 13 residues. Germline assignment: CDR1 SGHDN and CDR2 FVKESK. V shed 3 bases and J shed 9 bases, with 12 bases lying between them. The CDR3 DNA reads TGTGCCAGCAGCCAGTTGCGGTTTAGTGAGCAGTTCTTC. This codes for CASSQLRFSEQFF.

V and J are TRBV28 and TRBJ2-6; TRBD1 aligns across 7 bases. The CDR3 is 16 amino acids. CDR1 and CDR2 from the germline V gene are MDHEN and SYDVKM. J was trimmed by 6 bases and V by 4 bases; bases with no gene match: 9. The CDR3 DNA follows: TGTGCCAGCAGTTCGCCGGGACAGCCTGTGGCCAACGTCCTGACTTTC. Amino acids: CASSSPGQPVANVLTF. Variable domain in full (rest from reference TRBV28 and TRBJ2-6): DVKVTQSSRYLVKRTGEKVFLECVQDMDHENMFWYRQDPGLGLRLIYFSYDVKMKEKGDIPEGYSVSREKKERFSLILESASTNQTSMYLCASSSPGQPVANVLTFGAGSRLTVL.

This CDR3 is CATGTSGRANNEQFF. The CDR3 nucleotides read TGTGCCACCGGGACTAGCGGGAGGGCCAACAATGAGCAGTTCTTC. The rearrangement joins TRBV24-1 to TRBJ2-1; TRBD2 matches 16 bases. The V gene's germline CDR1 is KGHDR and CDR2 SFDVKD. The CDR3 runs 15 residues. Trimming took 9 bases from V and 5 from J; bases not matched to a gene: 3.

This clone came up a few times. The chain carries TRBV4-1 and TRBJ2-1; D call uncertain. In germline, CDR1 is MGHRA, CDR2 YSYEKL. This CDR3 region has 13 residues. Trimming removed 2 bases from V and 6 bases from J, with 8 bases in between. CDR3 in amino acids: CASSQINGNEQFF. CDR3 nucleotide sequence: TGCGCCAGCAGCCAAATAAACGGCAATGAGCAGTTCTTC.

The chain employs TRBV5-5 and TRBJ2-3, with 7 bases matching TRBD1. Germline loops: CDR1 SGHKS, CDR2 YYEKEE (reference sequence). V was pared by 1 base and J by 0 bases, with 8 bases of the junction left unmatched. The CDR3 contains 17 residues. CDR3 in amino acids: CASSLPLGGLSTDTQYF. CDR3 nucleotides: TGTGCCAGCAGCTTGCCCCTAGGGGGCCTTAGCACAGATACGCAGTATTTT.

The genes are TRBV21-1 and TRBJ2-7; TRBD2 is taken as the D call from the table, unchecked against the DNA. TRBV21-1 has pseudogene status. The CDR3 is 19 residues long. The CDR3 is CASGLLGLAGGFPGYEQYF. DNA for the CDR3: TGTGCCAGTGGCCTCTTGGGACTAGCGGGAGGGTTCCCCGGGTACGAGCAGTACTTC.

The chain combines TRBV27 with TRBJ2-7; 9 positions match TRBD1. The CDR3 length is 16 residues. The ends lost 3 bases at V and 4 bases at J; junction bases unmatched: 10. CDR1 and CDR2 from the germline V gene are MNHEY and SMNVEV (reference sequence). Written as DNA, the CDR3 is TGTGCCAGCAGTTTGACCACCGGGACAGGGCTGTACGAGCAGTACTTC. This encodes CASSLTTGTGLYEQYF.

CDR3: CSAPGGTEAFF. As DNA, the CDR3 is TGCAGTGCACCCGGAGGAACTGAAGCTTTCTTT. The chain has TRBV20-1 and TRBJ1-1, with D uncertain. Germline V gene lookup returns CDR1 DFQATT and CDR2 SNEGSKA (reference sequence). CDR3 length: 11 amino acids. V was trimmed by 6 bases and J by 5 bases, leaving 10 bases between them.